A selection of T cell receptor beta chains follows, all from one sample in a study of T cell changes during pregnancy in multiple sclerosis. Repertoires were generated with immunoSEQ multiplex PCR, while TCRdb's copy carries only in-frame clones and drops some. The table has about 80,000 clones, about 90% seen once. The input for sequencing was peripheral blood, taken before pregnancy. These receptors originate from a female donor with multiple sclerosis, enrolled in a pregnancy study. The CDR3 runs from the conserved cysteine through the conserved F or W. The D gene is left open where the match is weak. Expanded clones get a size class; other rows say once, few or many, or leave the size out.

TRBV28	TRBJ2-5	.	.	CASSSGLGGETQYF	TGTGCCAGCAGTTCCGGTCTGGGGGGAGAGACCCAGTACTTC
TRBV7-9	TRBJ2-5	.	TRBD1	CASSSWGQLQETQYF	TGTGCCAGCAGCTCTTGGGGACAGTTACAAGAGACCCAGTACTTC
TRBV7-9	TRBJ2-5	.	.	CASSQNLRNQETQYF	TGTGCCAGCAGCCAAAATCTCAGGAACCAAGAGACCCAGTACTTC
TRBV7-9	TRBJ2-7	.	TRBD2	CASSSTRDYYYEQYF	TGTGCCAGCAGCTCCACCCGGGACTACTACTACGAGCAGTACTTC
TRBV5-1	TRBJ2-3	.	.	CASSLAGRRTDTQYF	TGCGCCAGCAGCTTGGCGGGAAGGAGAACAGATACGCAGTATTTT
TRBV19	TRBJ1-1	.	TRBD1	CASSIGTGFTEAFF	TGTGCCAGTAGTATTGGGACAGGGTTTACTGAAGCTTTCTTT
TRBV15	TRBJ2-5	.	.	CATSRDPQEETQYF	TGTGCCACCAGCAGAGATCCCCAGGAAGAGACCCAGTACTTC
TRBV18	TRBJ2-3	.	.	CASSPYGSRGYF	TGTGCCAGCTCACCATATGGCAGTCGAGGGTATTTT
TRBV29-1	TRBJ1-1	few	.	CSVVEQGIGEAFF	TGCAGCGTTGTTGAACAGGGCATAGGGGAAGCTTTCTTT
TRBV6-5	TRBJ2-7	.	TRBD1	CASSYLGTGFSYEQYF	TGTGCCAGCAGTTACCTGGGGACAGGTTTTTCCTACGAGCAGTACTTC
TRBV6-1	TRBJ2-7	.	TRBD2	CAVSWSGSYEQYF	TGTGCCGTGTCCTGGAGCGGGAGTTACGAGCAGTACTTC
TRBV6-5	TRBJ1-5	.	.	CASSYSSAGAKQPQHF	TGTGCCAGCAGTTACTCATCGGCGGGGGCAAAGCAGCCCCAGCATTTT
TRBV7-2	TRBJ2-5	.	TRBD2	CASSLGTSGRATETQYF	TGTGCCAGCAGCCTCGGGACTAGCGGGAGGGCCACAGAGACCCAGTACTTC
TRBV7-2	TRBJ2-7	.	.	CASSLWAAYEQYF	TGTGCCAGCAGCTTGTGGGCCGCCTACGAGCAGTACTTC
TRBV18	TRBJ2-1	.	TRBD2	CASSQGTSGRSYNEQFF	TGTGCCAGCTCACAGGGGACTAGCGGGAGAAGCTACAATGAGCAGTTCTTC
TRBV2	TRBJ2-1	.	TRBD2	CARTLSGREQFF	TGTGCCAGAACTCTTAGCGGGAGAGAGCAGTTCTTC